This TCR beta chain was sequenced for a study of CD8 T cells in Susac syndrome (dated by TCRdb to about 2019). Turning to the overall study: The study used repertoire sequencing to test whether antigen drove CD8+ T cell activation and differentiation in Susac syndrome.

A note on this clonotype: Its specific antigen is unknown. No much larger clone exists at a distance of one base, and base qualities are not known.

Overall study outcomes, separate from this receptor: The number of individuals in the TCR sequencing and HLA analysis was acknowledged as relatively small.

The germline V and J ends show losses of 4 bases and 6 bases respectively, and no gene match explains 6 bases of the junction. CDR1 and CDR2 were assigned from the germline V gene (reference sequence) as DFQATT and SNEGSKA. The CDR3 numbers 13 residues from cysteine through phenylalanine. Only the CDR3 DNA stays, 39 bases, in frame from base 1. RNA was extracted with the RNeasy kit and 0.5 to 1 ug was reverse transcribed using random hexamers. The immunoSEQ multiplex PCR assay, which covers 54 Vbeta and 13 Jbeta segments, was used to amplify TCR beta CDR3 regions. To correct PCR amplification bias, a synthetic template baseline was used for both primer optimization and computational correction. On the study's bioinformatics: Reads were annotated to V, D and J genes per IMGT and analyzed with immunoSEQ Analyzer, keeping only productive sequences. To calculate clonality, Shannon entropy was normalized by log2 of the number of productive unique sequences and then subtracted from one. For each patient and control, public and private clones were evaluated among the 100 most prevalent clones. Clones were defined as Susac-specific if absent from the healthy and MS cohorts, from over a thousand published viral clones and from other ImmuneACCESS disease sequences. TCRdb itself trimmed the public reads at Q25 with fastp, ran MiXCR and retained productive beta chains. All rows with the same CDR3 protein become a single entry with the most common DNA and genes. TCRdb's processing, not the authors' own work, is the source of the V and J calls. The sample table lists 150,000 to 200,000 distinct CDR3 sequences, around 95% of them with a count of one. Together, the top ten hold over 0.12% of the sample.

Peripheral blood CD8+ and CD4+ T cells from healthy donors, Susac syndrome patients and multiple sclerosis patients were profiled by high-throughput TCR beta sequencing. Healthy donors were included as age- and sex-matched controls. Bulk CD8+ and CD4+ T cells were purified by magnetic negative isolation, while CD8+ TEMRA cells were enriched using FACS. Blood was collected in EDTA tubes and processed within 24 hours, with PBMCs isolated through density gradient centrifugation. PBMCs destined for TCR sequencing were cryopreserved in liquid nitrogen and later thawed in a 37 °C water bath. The sorted or isolated CD4+, CD8+ and CD8+ TEMRA cells reached a purity of at least 90%.

This receptor was taken from a human donor in good health. The sequence links TRBV20-1 to TRBJ1-5; 7 junctional bases match TRBD1. The specimen was CD4+ T cells from PBMCs. The nucleotide sequence reads as follows: TGCAGTGCTAATCAGGGGGTGGTTCAGCCCCAGCATTTT. The resulting protein is CSANQGVVQPQHF.